These 17 T cell receptor beta chains were sequenced from one sample in a study of spatial heterogeneity in lung cancer (dated 2019 in TCRdb). Study-level results and caveats: The tumor nonsynonymous mutation count correlated with the number of expanded alpha and beta TCRs within the tumor.

Libraries were built with 5' RACE. The sequencer was a NextSeq 500. The raw public data were reprocessed by TCRdb itself: fastp quality trimming at Q25, MiXCR clonotype calling, in-frame beta chains only. Rows merge per CDR3 protein into single entries with the most common DNA and genes. The table for this sample lists about 9,900 distinct CDR3 sequences; around 6% of them were counted only once. The ten top clones hold roughly 7% of the sample. Their target antigens are unknown. This specimen's time point label, interpreted: sample taken at primary tumor resection. The material sequenced was lung tumor tissue, taken at surgery. These receptors all come from a female donor with early-stage non-small cell lung cancer.

This clonotype is medium-sized within its sample. The rearrangement uses TRBV6-5 and TRBJ2-3, with TRBD2 matching over 11 bases. Per germline, CDR1 MNHEY and CDR2 SVGAGI. The CDR3 spans 15 residues. With 6 bases clipped from V and 3 bases from J, the junction kept 5 bases outside the gene matches. CDR3 nucleotides: TGTGCCAGCAGGGTAGCGGGGGGGTTGACAGATACGCAGTATTTT. Translated: CASRVAGGLTDTQYF.

CDR3 in amino acids: CASSPRSDREAFF. For the CDR3, the DNA is TGTGCCAGCAGCCCACGATCCGACAGGGAAGCTTTCTTT. V and J are TRBV7-2 and TRBJ1-1; weak D call: TRBD1 (6 bases). The CDR3 extends over 13 amino acids. With 5 bases removed from V and 8 bases from J, the gap between germline ends came to 15 bases. Per germline, CDR1 SGHTA and CDR2 FQGNSA. Full variable domain (outside the CDR3, taken from reference TRBV7-2 and TRBJ1-1): GAGVSQSPSNKVTEKGKDVELRCDPISGHTALYWYRQSLGQGLEFLIYFQGNSAPDKSGLPSDRFSAERTGGSVSTLTIQRTQQEDSAVYLCASSPRSDREAFFGQGTRLTVV.

This clonotype qualifies as medium-sized. The chain combines TRBV19 with TRBJ2-2, with a tentative D call TRBD1 (6 bases). The CDR3 spans 13 residues. Trimming stripped 4 bases from V and 5 bases from J, with 8 bases between. Germline V CDR1 and CDR2: LNHDA, SQIVND (reference sequence). CDR3 sequence reads: CASSTQGTGELFF. Written as DNA, the CDR3 is TGTGCCAGTAGTACCCAGGGGACCGGGGAGCTGTTTTTT.

This clonotype was seen repeatedly, ten times or more. J is TRBJ1-6 and V is TRBV11-2; 8 bases are shared with TRBD1. This CDR3 is 15 amino acids long. Losses at the gene ends were 4 bases for V and 7 bases for J; bases not matched to a gene: 6. Germline CDR1 reads SGHAT; CDR2 reads FQNNGV. This chain's CDR3 is CASSSGDRGNSPLHF. DNA of the CDR3: TGTGCCAGCAGCTCAGGTGACAGGGGAAATTCACCCCTCCACTTT.

This clonotype ranks as medium-sized. This chain joins TRBV3-1 and TRBJ2-1; D call uncertain. The V end lost 6 bases, the J end lost 5 bases, and 5 bases lay between the germline ends. Germline values: CDR1 LGHDT, CDR2 YNNKEL (reference sequence). The CDR3 is 11 residues long. This chain's CDR3 is CASRADNEQFF. The CDR3 DNA is TGTGCCAGCAGAGCAGACAATGAGCAGTTCTTC.

This clonotype ranks as medium-sized. The chain joins TRBV11-3 to TRBJ2-1; D is uncertain. Trimming cost V 0 bases and J 5 bases, with 8 bases left between them. Germline V CDR1 and CDR2: SGHNT, YENEEA. The CDR3 has 14 amino acids. The CDR3 loop is CASSLEGYNNEQFF. The CDR3 region has the DNA TGTGCCAGCAGCTTAGAGGGGTACAACAATGAGCAGTTCTTC.

The rearrangement uses TRBV14 and TRBJ2-2; 9 bases map to TRBD2. Trimming took 1 base from V and 9 from J; bases not matched to a gene: 6. The CDR3 is 15 residues long. CDR1 and CDR2 (germline): SGHDN, FVKESK. The CDR3 is CASSQGLAGTWELFF. Written as DNA, the CDR3 is TGTGCCAGCAGCCAAGGCCTAGCGGGGACTTGGGAGCTGTTTTTT.

Within the sample, this clonotype is medium-sized. The rearrangement links TRBV7-9 to TRBJ1-5; TRBD1 matches 10 bases. J lost 3 bases, V lost 5 bases, and 7 bases had no gene match. Per germline, CDR1 SEHNR and CDR2 FQNEAQ (reference sequence). The CDR3 covers 16 residues. The CDR3: CASSGGTGVVNQPQHF. The CDR3 bases are TGTGCCAGCAGCGGAGGGACAGGGGTTGTCAATCAGCCCCAGCATTTT.

This clonotype was detected ten times or more. The chain recombines TRBV14 with TRBJ1-1; D remains unclear. Between the trimmed V and J ends, which lost 3 bases and 0 bases, there was a span of 14 bases. The CDR3 is made up of 16 amino acids. Germline V gene lookup returns CDR1 SGHDN and CDR2 FVKESK. CDR3 coding DNA: TGTGCCAGCAGCCACGCTCCCTTAGGGTTGAACACTGAAGCTTTCTTT. It specifies CASSHAPLGLNTEAFF.

The table lists this clonotype with many counts. The genes are TRBV28 and TRBJ1-2, with D possibly TRBD1 on 6 matching bases. Germline V lookup: CDR1 MDHEN, CDR2 SYDVKM. V was pared by 6 bases and J by 4 bases, with 18 bases between. The CDR3 runs to 15 residues. CDR3 DNA sequence: TGTGCCAGCAGCCCTGGGACATACGTTTCCTATGGCTACACCTTC. Translating gives CASSPGTYVSYGYTF.

This clonotype was counted ten times or more. The rearrangement uses TRBV7-3 and TRBJ2-5; D is uncertain. The V gene's germline CDR1 is SGHTA and CDR2 FQGTGA. Between the trimmed V and J ends, which lost 0 bases and 2 bases, there was a span of 10 bases. CDR3 length: 15 residues. This chain's CDR3 is CASSLTAAQQETQYF. The CDR3 nucleotides are TGTGCCAGCAGCTTAACGGCAGCACAGCAAGAGACCCAGTACTTC.

This clonotype was detected ten times or more. V gene TRBV13 combines with J gene TRBJ1-6; TRBD1 might be the D (5 bases). Germline V gene sequence: CDR1 PRHDT, CDR2 FYEKMQ (reference sequence). V shed 5 bases and J shed 7 bases, with 9 bases lying between them. The CDR3 runs to 13 residues. For the CDR3, the DNA is TGTGCCAGCAGCGCCCGGGGGAATTCACCCCTCCACTTT. Translated: CASSARGNSPLHF.

This clonotype was counted ten times or more. The chain employs TRBV6-1 and TRBJ2-7; no clear D. Germline V gene data show CDR1 as MNHNS and CDR2 as SASEGT. The CDR3 has 14 amino acids. V gave up 2 bases and J gave up 3 bases, with 11 bases separating them. The CDR3 DNA reads as TGTGCCAGCAGTGAACGGTCAGGTCGCTACGAGCAGTACGTC. This codes for CASSERSGRYEQYV.

By proportion, this clonotype is medium-sized. The chain joins TRBV11-3 to TRBJ2-4; 7 bases are a match to TRBD2. CDR3 length equals 14 residues. Per the germline V gene, CDR1 is SGHNT and CDR2 is YENEEA. Trimming cost V 4 bases and J 6 bases; bases outside gene matches: 6. CDR3 amino acids: CASSSTSWGNIQYF. CDR3 DNA: TGTGCCAGCAGCTCGACTAGCTGGGGAAACATTCAGTACTTC. The whole variable domain, remainder taken from reference TRBV11-3 and TRBJ2-4, is EAGVVQSPRYKIIEKKQPVAFWCNPISGHNTLYWYLQNLGQGPELLIRYENEEAVDDSQLPKDRFSAERLKGVDSTLKIQPAELGDSAVYLCASSSTSWGNIQYFGAGTRLSVL.

This clonotype has just a few counts. The chain employs TRBV3-1 and TRBJ2-5, with 10 positions matching TRBD1. V was pared by 2 bases and J by 4 bases, with 13 bases of the junction left unmatched. The CDR3 is made up of 18 amino acids. CDR1 LGHDT and CDR2 YNNKEL come from the germline V gene (reference sequence). The CDR3 spells CASSQWTGTGEIGETQYF. The CDR3 region has the DNA TGTGCCAGCAGCCAATGGACCGGGACAGGGGAAATAGGAGAGACCCAGTACTTC.

Many counts were recorded for this clonotype. The chain links TRBV3-1 to TRBJ2-7, with 9 bases matching TRBD1. The CDR3 has 15 amino acids. Germline assignment: CDR1 LGHDT and CDR2 YNNKEL (reference sequence). V shed 4 bases, J shed 6 bases, and the junction held 10 bases outside the gene matches. DNA for the CDR3: TGTGCCAGCAGCCCAACACGGACAGGGGTGGGCGAGCAGTACTTC. Protein: CASSPTRTGVGEQYF.

This clonotype is medium-sized within its sample. This chain connects TRBV7-2 to TRBJ1-1, with D perhaps matching TRBD1 (6 bases). The length of the CDR3 is 15 residues. The ends were cut back, 1 base at V and 6 bases at J, with 15 bases in the middle. CDR1 and CDR2 (germline): SGHTA, FQGNSA. The CDR3 coding sequence is TGTGCCAGCAGCTTAGGAGGGCCGGGGGCAGCTGAAGCTTTCTTT. Protein: CASSLGGPGAAEAFF.